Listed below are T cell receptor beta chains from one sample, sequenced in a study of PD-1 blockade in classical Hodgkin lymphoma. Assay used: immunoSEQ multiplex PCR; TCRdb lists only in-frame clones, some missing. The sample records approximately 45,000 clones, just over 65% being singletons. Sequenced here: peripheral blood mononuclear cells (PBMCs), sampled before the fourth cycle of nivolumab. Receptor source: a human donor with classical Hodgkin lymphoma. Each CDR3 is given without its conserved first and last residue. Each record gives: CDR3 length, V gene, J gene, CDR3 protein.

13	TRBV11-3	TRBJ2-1	ASSLDSRGRAEQF
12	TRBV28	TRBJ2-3	ASSLGGLAGPKH
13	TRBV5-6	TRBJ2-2	ASSLGAGGTGELF
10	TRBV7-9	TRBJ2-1	ASSLEGPPVF
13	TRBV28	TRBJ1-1	ASSFLGQKNTEAF
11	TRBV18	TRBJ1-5	ASSPGVDQPQH
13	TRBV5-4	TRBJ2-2	ASSLQGVSTGELF
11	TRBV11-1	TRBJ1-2	ASSSGQGNGYT
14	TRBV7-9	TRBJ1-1	ASSLEQAIMNTEAF
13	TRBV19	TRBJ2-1	ASSMAGTAYNEQF